A selection of T cell receptor beta chains follows, all from one sample in a study of technical replicates of blood from a handful of donors. Repertoires were generated with immunoSEQ multiplex PCR, while TCRdb's copy carries only in-frame clones and drops some. In the table there are 12,000 or so clones, about 90% of which are singletons. Sequenced material: PBMCs. Receptors were obtained from a human donor in good health. CDR3s include the opening cysteine and the closing phenylalanine or tryptophan. Each record gives: J gene, clone size, V gene, D gene, CDR3 protein, CDR3 DNA. D genes are given only for firm matches. The listing skips clone size in some rows; elsewhere it reads once, few, many or a size class.

j_gene: TRBJ1-3; abundance: -; v_gene: TRBV5-5; d_gene: -; CDR3aa: CASSLPGTSGNTIYF; CDR3nt: TGTGCCAGCAGCCTCCCCGGGACAAGTGGAAACACCATATATTTT
j_gene: TRBJ2-7; abundance: -; v_gene: TRBV7-9; d_gene: TRBD1; CDR3aa: CASTGAAEQYF; CDR3nt: TGTGCCAGTACAGGGGCGGCGGAGCAGTACTTC
j_gene: TRBJ2-7; abundance: -; v_gene: TRBV28; d_gene: TRBD1; CDR3aa: CASSDRTGGGEQYF; CDR3nt: TGTGCCAGCAGTGATCGGACAGGAGGAGGCGAGCAGTACTTC
j_gene: TRBJ1-2; abundance: few; v_gene: TRBV6-1; d_gene: -; CDR3aa: CASSEGTGKGYTF; CDR3nt: TGTGCCAGCAGTGAAGGTACAGGGAAGGGCTACACCTTC
j_gene: TRBJ2-2; abundance: -; v_gene: TRBV7-8; d_gene: -; CDR3aa: CASSLRNTGELFF; CDR3nt: TGTGCCAGCAGTCTTAGGAACACCGGGGAGCTGTTTTTT
j_gene: TRBJ2-7; abundance: -; v_gene: TRBV6-5; d_gene: -; CDR3aa: CASSYSSAGSYEQYF; CDR3nt: TGTGCCAGCAGTTACTCAAGTGCGGGTTCCTACGAGCAGTACTTC
j_gene: TRBJ2-5; abundance: -; v_gene: TRBV5-1; d_gene: TRBD1; CDR3aa: CASSLGQGPQETQYF; CDR3nt: TGCGCCAGCAGCTTGGGACAGGGGCCACAAGAGACCCAGTACTTC
j_gene: TRBJ2-5; abundance: -; v_gene: TRBV10-1; d_gene: TRBD2; CDR3aa: CASSENVGGSGETQYF; CDR3nt: TGCGCCAGCAGTGAGAACGTCGGCGGGAGCGGTGAGACCCAGTACTTC
j_gene: TRBJ2-1; abundance: -; v_gene: TRBV7-9; d_gene: -; CDR3aa: CASSGGTIFF; CDR3nt: TGTGCCAGCAGTGGAGGGACCATATTCTTC
j_gene: TRBJ1-1; abundance: -; v_gene: TRBV29-1; d_gene: TRBD1; CDR3aa: CSVEQGDPVTEAFF; CDR3nt: TGCAGCGTTGAACAGGGGGATCCTGTCACTGAAGCTTTCTTT
j_gene: TRBJ1-2; abundance: -; v_gene: TRBV28; d_gene: TRBD1; CDR3aa: CASIPGGTGYGYTF; CDR3nt: TGTGCCAGCATCCCCGGGGGGACAGGGTATGGCTACACCTTC
j_gene: TRBJ2-1; abundance: few; v_gene: TRBV7-6; d_gene: TRBD2; CDR3aa: CASSGSGTSGRHEQFF; CDR3nt: TGTGCCAGCAGCGGATCCGGGACTAGCGGGAGACATGAGCAGTTCTTC
j_gene: TRBJ2-7; abundance: -; v_gene: TRBV29-1; d_gene: -; CDR3aa: CSVEFSGGFNYEQYF; CDR3nt: TGCAGCGTTGAATTTAGTGGCGGATTTAACTACGAGCAGTACTTC
j_gene: TRBJ2-1; abundance: -; v_gene: TRBV18; d_gene: -; CDR3aa: CASSPPAGYNEQFF; CDR3nt: TGTGCCAGCTCACCCCCGGCGGGTTACAATGAGCAGTTCTTC
j_gene: TRBJ1-1; abundance: -; v_gene: TRBV7-9; d_gene: -; CDR3aa: CASSLGGGAEAFF; CDR3nt: TGTGCCAGCAGCTTAGGGGGGGGAGCTGAAGCTTTCTTT
j_gene: TRBJ2-7; abundance: few; v_gene: TRBV29-1; d_gene: -; CDR3aa: CSVLTGSLYEQYF; CDR3nt: TGCAGCGTTCTCACAGGGTCTTTATACGAGCAGTACTTC
j_gene: TRBJ2-1; abundance: -; v_gene: TRBV5-1; d_gene: -; CDR3aa: CASSLAPENEQFF; CDR3nt: TGCGCCAGCAGCCTAGCCCCCGAGAATGAGCAGTTCTTC
j_gene: TRBJ1-2; abundance: -; v_gene: TRBV5-4; d_gene: -; CDR3aa: CASSLDTYGYTF; CDR3nt: TGTGCCAGCAGCCTCGACACCTATGGCTACACCTTC
j_gene: TRBJ1-4; abundance: -; v_gene: TRBV6-5; d_gene: -; CDR3aa: CASSNPGGGNEKLFF; CDR3nt: TGTGCCAGCAGTAACCCAGGAGGTGGGAATGAAAAACTGTTTTTT
j_gene: TRBJ1-2; abundance: -; v_gene: TRBV19; d_gene: TRBD1; CDR3aa: CASSIRQGRGYTF; CDR3nt: TGTGCCAGTAGTATTCGACAGGGACGCGGCTACACCTTC
j_gene: TRBJ1-2; abundance: -; v_gene: TRBV5-1; d_gene: TRBD1; CDR3aa: CASSPMRTGAGYTF; CDR3nt: TGCGCCAGCAGCCCCATGAGGACAGGGGCTGGCTACACCTTC
j_gene: TRBJ2-7; abundance: -; v_gene: TRBV5-1; d_gene: -; CDR3aa: CASSPTGTRTYEQYF; CDR3nt: TGCGCCAGCAGCCCAACCGGGACACGAACCTACGAGCAGTACTTC
j_gene: TRBJ2-3; abundance: once; v_gene: TRBV12-2; d_gene: -; CDR3aa: CASRSPGLAGTDTQYF; CDR3nt: TGTGCAAGTCGCTCGCCCGGACTAGCGGGCACAGATACGCAGTATTTT
j_gene: TRBJ1-4; abundance: -; v_gene: TRBV5-1; d_gene: -; CDR3aa: CASSLGGTRGGEKLFF; CDR3nt: TGCGCCAGCAGCTTGGGGGGAACGCGGGGTGGTGAAAAACTGTTTTTT
j_gene: TRBJ2-7; abundance: -; v_gene: TRBV5-1; d_gene: -; CDR3aa: CASSLAETFNYEQYF; CDR3nt: TGCGCCAGCAGCTTGGCCGAGACATTCAACTACGAGCAGTACTTC
j_gene: TRBJ1-5; abundance: once; v_gene: TRBV18; d_gene: -; CDR3aa: CASSPGRDQPQHF; CDR3nt: TGTGCCAGCTCACCCGGGAGGGATCAGCCCCAGCATTTT
j_gene: TRBJ1-2; abundance: -; v_gene: TRBV19; d_gene: -; CDR3aa: CASSTLDIYGYTF; CDR3nt: TGTGCCAGTAGTACTTTAGACATTTATGGCTACACCTTC
j_gene: TRBJ2-5; abundance: -; v_gene: TRBV7-6; d_gene: -; CDR3aa: CASSLSVGEYQETQYF; CDR3nt: TGTGCCAGCAGCTTAAGTGTTGGAGAGTACCAAGAGACCCAGTACTTC
j_gene: TRBJ1-4; abundance: -; v_gene: TRBV9; d_gene: TRBD1; CDR3aa: CASSVEGRGRDDEKLFF; CDR3nt: TGTGCCAGCAGCGTAGAGGGCAGGGGGCGAGACGATGAAAAACTGTTTTTT
j_gene: TRBJ2-3; abundance: few; v_gene: TRBV7-8; d_gene: -; CDR3aa: CASSLAGHLADTQYF; CDR3nt: TGTGCCAGCAGCTTAGCAGGACACCTCGCAGATACGCAGTATTTT
j_gene: TRBJ2-7; abundance: -; v_gene: TRBV5-1; d_gene: TRBD2; CDR3aa: CASSLALAGGAYEQYF; CDR3nt: TGCGCCAGCAGCTTGGCGCTAGCGGGAGGGGCCTACGAGCAGTACTTC
j_gene: TRBJ1-5; abundance: -; v_gene: TRBV27; d_gene: -; CDR3aa: CASSFLPTGESNQPQHF; CDR3nt: TGTGCCAGCAGTTTCCTTCCGACAGGCGAGAGCAATCAGCCCCAGCATTTT
j_gene: TRBJ1-2; abundance: -; v_gene: TRBV27; d_gene: -; CDR3aa: CASSSAAGYGYTF; CDR3nt: TGTGCCAGCAGTTCGGCCGCGGGGTATGGCTACACCTTC
j_gene: TRBJ2-1; abundance: -; v_gene: TRBV29-1; d_gene: -; CDR3aa: CSAAGLLRNEQFF; CDR3nt: TGCAGCGCCGCCGGACTCCTGAGGAATGAGCAGTTCTTC
j_gene: TRBJ2-3; abundance: -; v_gene: TRBV4-1; d_gene: TRBD2; CDR3aa: CASSHNRDYLSTDTQYF; CDR3nt: TGCGCCAGCAGCCATAACCGGGACTACCTTAGCACAGATACGCAGTATTTT
j_gene: TRBJ2-1; abundance: once; v_gene: TRBV28; d_gene: -; CDR3aa: CASRRRSLRSYNEQFF; CDR3nt: TGTGCCAGCAGAAGAAGGAGTCTACGCTCCTACAATGAGCAGTTCTTC
j_gene: TRBJ1-2; abundance: -; v_gene: TRBV5-8; d_gene: -; CDR3aa: CASNLPGVVYGYTF; CDR3nt: TGTGCCAGCAACCTCCCAGGGGTAGTCTATGGCTACACCTTC
j_gene: TRBJ2-7; abundance: -; v_gene: TRBV27; d_gene: -; CDR3aa: CASSLIGYEQYF; CDR3nt: TGTGCCAGCAGTTTAATCGGCTACGAGCAGTACTTC
j_gene: TRBJ2-7; abundance: -; v_gene: TRBV2; d_gene: TRBD2; CDR3aa: CASSDAWGTSAPYEQYF; CDR3nt: TGTGCCAGCAGTGATGCCTGGGGGACTAGCGCGCCCTACGAGCAGTACTTC
j_gene: TRBJ2-7; abundance: -; v_gene: TRBV28; d_gene: TRBD2; CDR3aa: CASSLRGADYEQYF; CDR3nt: TGTGCCAGCAGTTTGCGGGGGGCGGACTACGAGCAGTACTTC
j_gene: TRBJ1-2; abundance: once; v_gene: TRBV28; d_gene: TRBD1; CDR3aa: CASSTGQGASGYTF; CDR3nt: TGTGCCAGCAGTACGGGACAGGGGGCTTCTGGCTACACCTTC
j_gene: TRBJ2-7; abundance: -; v_gene: TRBV6-4; d_gene: -; CDR3aa: CASSATDGQGSSYEQYF; CDR3nt: TGTGCCAGCAGTGCCACTGACGGCCAGGGTAGCTCCTACGAGCAGTACTTC
j_gene: TRBJ2-1; abundance: -; v_gene: TRBV10-3; d_gene: -; CDR3aa: CAINAEGNEQFF; CDR3nt: TGTGCCATCAATGCGGAGGGCAATGAGCAGTTCTTC
j_gene: TRBJ2-7; abundance: once; v_gene: TRBV6-1; d_gene: -; CDR3aa: CASSVPRSGEQYF; CDR3nt: TGTGCCAGCAGTGTGCCCAGGTCTGGCGAGCAGTACTTC
j_gene: TRBJ1-4; abundance: once; v_gene: TRBV7-2; d_gene: TRBD1; CDR3aa: CASSQGQGGEKLFF; CDR3nt: TGTGCCAGCAGCCAGGGACAGGGCGGAGAAAAACTGTTTTTT
j_gene: TRBJ2-3; abundance: -; v_gene: TRBV6-1; d_gene: -; CDR3aa: CASSGMRFTSTDTQYF; CDR3nt: TGTGCCAGCAGTGGAATGAGGTTCACTAGCACAGATACGCAGTATTTT
j_gene: TRBJ1-5; abundance: -; v_gene: TRBV23-1; d_gene: -; CDR3aa: CASRILWDTNSNQPQHF; CDR3nt: TGCGCCAGCCGAATTCTTTGGGACACCAATAGCAATCAGCCCCAGCATTTT
j_gene: TRBJ2-5; abundance: few; v_gene: TRBV25-1; d_gene: -; CDR3aa: CASSERGHGETQYF; CDR3nt: TGTGCCAGCAGTGAAAGAGGACACGGAGAGACCCAGTACTTC
j_gene: TRBJ2-1; abundance: -; v_gene: TRBV9; d_gene: TRBD2; CDR3aa: CASSTSGAYNEQFF; CDR3nt: TGTGCCAGCTCTACTAGCGGGGCCTACAATGAGCAGTTCTTC
j_gene: TRBJ1-3; abundance: -; v_gene: TRBV30; d_gene: -; CDR3aa: CAWGSTAGNTIYF; CDR3nt: TGTGCCTGGGGCTCGACAGCTGGAAACACCATATATTTT
j_gene: TRBJ2-6; abundance: -; v_gene: TRBV28; d_gene: -; CDR3aa: CATPSYSGANVLTF; CDR3nt: TGTGCCACTCCGAGTTACTCTGGGGCCAACGTCCTGACTTTC
j_gene: TRBJ1-2; abundance: -; v_gene: TRBV6-5; d_gene: -; CDR3aa: CASSYSGGYGYTF; CDR3nt: TGTGCCAGCAGTTACTCAGGGGGCTATGGCTACACCTTC
j_gene: TRBJ2-1; abundance: -; v_gene: TRBV27; d_gene: -; CDR3aa: CASSGIALRDEQFF; CDR3nt: TGTGCCAGCAGTGGGATAGCCCTCAGGGATGAGCAGTTCTTC
j_gene: TRBJ1-2; abundance: -; v_gene: TRBV19; d_gene: -; CDR3aa: CASSSSTRAEGYTF; CDR3nt: TGTGCCAGTAGTTCGTCGACCCGCGCGGAGGGCTACACCTTC
j_gene: TRBJ1-1; abundance: -; v_gene: TRBV11-2; d_gene: TRBD1; CDR3aa: CASSPTGTGGTEAFF; CDR3nt: TGTGCCAGCAGCCCAACCGGGACAGGGGGCACTGAAGCTTTCTTT